This TCR beta chain was recovered during a study of blood T cells in healthy people across ages. Study-level points and caveats: Per million T cells, TCR beta diversity dropped roughly linearly as age increased.

A remark on this clonotype: Its antigen is still unknown.

Primed by a sample-barcoded 5' primer and a J-beta primer mix, a second PCR proceeded for about 6 to 11 cycles. TCRdb analysed the 5' RACE reads with MiXCR anew, one entry per CDR3 protein. This sample has under 1 million distinct CDR3 sequences; 44% occur once, and the top ten carry around 21%. A minimum of 7 million PBMCs was isolated per sample. Germline V gene lookup returns CDR1 DFQATT and CDR2 SNEGSKA (reference sequence). V was pared by 0 bases and J by 4 bases, with 6 bases of the junction left unmatched. There are 14 residues in the CDR3. This rearrangement joins TRBV20-1 to TRBJ2-7; 7 positions match TRBD2. Sequencing input: blood. This TCR was recovered from a man in his 60s in good health. The CDR3, as DNA: TGCAGTGCTAGAGATCCTAGCGGAGATTACGAGCAGTACTTC. The encoded protein is CSARDPSGDYEQYF.